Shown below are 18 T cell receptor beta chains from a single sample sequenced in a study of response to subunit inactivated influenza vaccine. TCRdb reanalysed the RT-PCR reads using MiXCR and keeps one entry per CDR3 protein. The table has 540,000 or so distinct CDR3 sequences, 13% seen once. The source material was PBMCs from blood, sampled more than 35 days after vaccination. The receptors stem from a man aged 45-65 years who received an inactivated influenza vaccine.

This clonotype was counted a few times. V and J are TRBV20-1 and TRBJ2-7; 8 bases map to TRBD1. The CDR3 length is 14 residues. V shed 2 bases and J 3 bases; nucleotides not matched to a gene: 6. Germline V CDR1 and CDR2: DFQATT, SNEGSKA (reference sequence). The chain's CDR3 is CSARLSGGDYEQYF. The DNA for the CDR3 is TGCAGTGCTAGATTGTCAGGGGGCGACTACGAGCAGTACTTC.

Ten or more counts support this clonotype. The DNA for the CDR3 is TGCAGTGCTAAGCCGTCAGGGACTTTCTCTGGAAACACCATATATTTT. This gives the protein CSAKPSGTFSGNTIYF. V gene TRBV20-1 combines with J gene TRBJ1-3; TRBD1 is a possible D gene (5 bases). The CDR3 covers 16 residues. Trimming shortened V by 4 bases and J by 0 bases, and 16 bases separated the two germline ends. The germline V gene encodes CDR1 DFQATT and CDR2 SNEGSKA (reference sequence).

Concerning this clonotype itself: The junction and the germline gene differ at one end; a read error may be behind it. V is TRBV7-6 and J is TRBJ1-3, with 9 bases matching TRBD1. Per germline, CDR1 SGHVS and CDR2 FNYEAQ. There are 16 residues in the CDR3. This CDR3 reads CASSSWGQGTGNTIYF. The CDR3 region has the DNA TGTGCCAGCAGCTCCTGGGGACAGGGAACTGGCAACACCATATATTTT.

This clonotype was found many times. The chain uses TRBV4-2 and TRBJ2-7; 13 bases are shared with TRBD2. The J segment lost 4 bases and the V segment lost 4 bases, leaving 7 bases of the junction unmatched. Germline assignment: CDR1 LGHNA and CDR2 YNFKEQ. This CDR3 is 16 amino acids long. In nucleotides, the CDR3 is TGTGCCAGCAGCCCAGAAGGGACTAGCGGGATGTACGAGCAGTACTTC. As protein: CASSPEGTSGMYEQYF.

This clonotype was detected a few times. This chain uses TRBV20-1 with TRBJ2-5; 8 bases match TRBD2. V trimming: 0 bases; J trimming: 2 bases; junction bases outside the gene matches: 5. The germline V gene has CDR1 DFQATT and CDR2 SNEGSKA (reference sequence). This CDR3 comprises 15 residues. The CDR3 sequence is CSARDATSAQETQYF. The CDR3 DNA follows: TGCAGTGCTAGAGACGCGACTAGCGCACAAGAGACCCAGTACTTC.

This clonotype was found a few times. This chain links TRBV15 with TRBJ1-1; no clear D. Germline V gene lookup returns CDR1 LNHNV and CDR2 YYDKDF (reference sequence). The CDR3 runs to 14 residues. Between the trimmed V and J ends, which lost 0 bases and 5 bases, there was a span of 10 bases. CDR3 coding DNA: TGTGCCACCAGCAGAGATATAGTGCGGACTGAAGCTTTCTTT. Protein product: CATSRDIVRTEAFF.

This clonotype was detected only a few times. CDR3 sequence (DNA): TGTGCCAGCAGATCTTTCAGGGGGCCCCACAACACCGGGGAGCTGTTTTTT. The encoded protein is CASRSFRGPHNTGELFF. The chain links TRBV11-2 to TRBJ2-2; 8 nucleotides align to TRBD1. J gave up 2 bases and V 6 bases, and 11 bases lay outside the gene matches. This CDR3 comprises 17 residues. Germline V gene lookup returns CDR1 SGHAT and CDR2 FQNNGV.

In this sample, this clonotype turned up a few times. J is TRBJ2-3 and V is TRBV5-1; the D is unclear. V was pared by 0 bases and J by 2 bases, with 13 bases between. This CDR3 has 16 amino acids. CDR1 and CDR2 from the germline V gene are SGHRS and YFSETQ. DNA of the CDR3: TGCGCCAGCAGCTTGGGTGCTGTAACGAACACAGATACGCAGTATTTT. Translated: CASSLGAVTNTDTQYF. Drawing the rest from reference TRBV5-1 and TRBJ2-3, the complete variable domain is KAGVTQTPRYLIKTRGQQVTLSCSPISGHRSVSWYQQTPGQGLQFLFEYFSETQRNKGNFPGRFSGRQFSNSRSEMNVSTLELGDSALYLCASSLGAVTNTDTQYFGPGTRLTVL.

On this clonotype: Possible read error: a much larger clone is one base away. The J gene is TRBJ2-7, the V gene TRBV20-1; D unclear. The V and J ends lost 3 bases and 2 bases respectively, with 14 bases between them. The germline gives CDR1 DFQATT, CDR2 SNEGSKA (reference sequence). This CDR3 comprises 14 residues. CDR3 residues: CSARPSWVPYEQYF. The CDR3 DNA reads TGCAGTGCTAGGCCGAGCTGGGTCCCCTACGAGCAGTACTTC.

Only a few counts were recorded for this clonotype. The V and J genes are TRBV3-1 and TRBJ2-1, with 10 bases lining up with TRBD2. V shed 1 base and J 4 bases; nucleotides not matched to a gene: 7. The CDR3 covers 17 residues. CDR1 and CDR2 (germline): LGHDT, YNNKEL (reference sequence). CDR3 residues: CASSQGNGLAAYNEQFF. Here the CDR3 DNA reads TGTGCCAGCAGCCAAGGAAATGGACTAGCGGCATACAATGAGCAGTTCTTC.

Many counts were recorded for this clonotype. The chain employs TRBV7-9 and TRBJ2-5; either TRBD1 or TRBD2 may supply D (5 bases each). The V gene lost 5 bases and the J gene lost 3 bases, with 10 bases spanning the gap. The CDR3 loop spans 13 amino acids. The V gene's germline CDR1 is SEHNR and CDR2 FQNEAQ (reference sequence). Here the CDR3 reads CASSPGTEETQYF. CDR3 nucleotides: TGTGCCAGCAGCCCCGGGACGGAAGAGACCCAGTACTTC.

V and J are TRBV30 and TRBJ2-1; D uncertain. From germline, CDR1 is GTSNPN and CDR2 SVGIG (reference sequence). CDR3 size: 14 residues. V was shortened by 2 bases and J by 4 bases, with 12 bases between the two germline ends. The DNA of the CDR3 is TGTGCCTGGAGTCCCGATGGGTCATACAATGAGCAGTTCTTC. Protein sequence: CAWSPDGSYNEQFF.

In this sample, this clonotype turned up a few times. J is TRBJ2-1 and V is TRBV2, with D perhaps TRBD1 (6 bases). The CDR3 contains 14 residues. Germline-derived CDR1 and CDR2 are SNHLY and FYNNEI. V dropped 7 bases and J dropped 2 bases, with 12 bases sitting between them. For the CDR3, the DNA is TGTGCCAGCATTGTACAGGGCACCTACAATGAGCAGTTCTTC. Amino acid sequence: CASIVQGTYNEQFF. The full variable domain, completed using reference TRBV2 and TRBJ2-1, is EPEVTQTPSHQVTQMGQEVILRCVPISNHLYFYWYRQILGQKVEFLVSFYNNEISEKSEIFDDQFSVERPDGSNFTLKIRSTKLEDSAMYFCASIVQGTYNEQFFGPGTRLTVL.

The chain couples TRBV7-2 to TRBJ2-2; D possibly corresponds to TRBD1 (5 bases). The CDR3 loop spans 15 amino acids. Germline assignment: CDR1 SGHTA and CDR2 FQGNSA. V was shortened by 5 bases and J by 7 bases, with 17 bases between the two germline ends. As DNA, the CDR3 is TGTGCCAGCAGCGCCCTGGGGCTCCGGGTCGGGGAGCTGTTTTTT. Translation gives CASSALGLRVGELFF.

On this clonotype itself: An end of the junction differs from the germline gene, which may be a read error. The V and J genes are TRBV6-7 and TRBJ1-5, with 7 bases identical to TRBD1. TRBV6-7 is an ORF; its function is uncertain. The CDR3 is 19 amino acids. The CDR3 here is CACSYYRGPRSVGNQPQHF. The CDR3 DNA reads TGTGCCTGCAGTTACTACAGGGGCCCGAGATCGGTTGGCAATCAGCCCCAGCATTTT.

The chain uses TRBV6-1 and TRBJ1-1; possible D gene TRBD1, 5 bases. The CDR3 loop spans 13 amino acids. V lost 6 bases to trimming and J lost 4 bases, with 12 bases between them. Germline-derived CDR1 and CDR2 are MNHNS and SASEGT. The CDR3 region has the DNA TGTGCCAGCAGCACATGGGGCGCCACTGAAGCTTTCTTT. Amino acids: CASSTWGATEAFF.

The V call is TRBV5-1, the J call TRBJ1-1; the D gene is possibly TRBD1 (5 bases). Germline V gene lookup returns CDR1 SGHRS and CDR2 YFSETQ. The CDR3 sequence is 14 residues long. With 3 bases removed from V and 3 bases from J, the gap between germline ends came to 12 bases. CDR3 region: CASSWDGGDTEAFF. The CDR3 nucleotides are TGCGCCAGCAGCTGGGACGGGGGTGACACTGAAGCTTTCTTT.

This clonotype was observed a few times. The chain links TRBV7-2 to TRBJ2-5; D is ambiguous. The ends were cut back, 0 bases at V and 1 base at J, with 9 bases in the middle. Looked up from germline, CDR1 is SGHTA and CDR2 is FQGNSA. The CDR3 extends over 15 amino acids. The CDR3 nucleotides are TGTGCCAGCAGCTTAGCGGCTAGGGTCCAAGAGACCCAGTACTTC. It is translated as CASSLAARVQETQYF.